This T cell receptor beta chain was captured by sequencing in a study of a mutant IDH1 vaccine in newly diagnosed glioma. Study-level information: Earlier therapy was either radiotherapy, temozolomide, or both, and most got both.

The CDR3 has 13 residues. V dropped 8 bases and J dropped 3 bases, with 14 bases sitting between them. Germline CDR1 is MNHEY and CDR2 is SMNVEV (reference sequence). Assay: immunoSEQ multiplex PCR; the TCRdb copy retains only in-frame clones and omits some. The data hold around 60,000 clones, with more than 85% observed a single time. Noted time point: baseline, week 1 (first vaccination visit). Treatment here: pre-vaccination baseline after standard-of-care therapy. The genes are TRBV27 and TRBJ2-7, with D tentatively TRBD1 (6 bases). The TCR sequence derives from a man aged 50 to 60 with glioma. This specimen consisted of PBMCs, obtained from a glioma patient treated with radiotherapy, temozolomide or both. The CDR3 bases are TGTGCCAGCGGAACAGGGTTAGACTACGAGCAGTACTTC. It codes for CASGTGLDYEQYF.